This TCR beta chain derives from a study of metastatic and nonmetastatic thyroid tumors. Before thyroid surgery, none of the patients had received any treatment. The CDR3 spans 15 residues. Trimming took 0 bases from V and 4 from J, leaving 13 bases between them. Germline assignment: CDR1 MDHEN and CDR2 SYDVKM. This clone qualifies as medium-sized. Via MiXCR, TCRdb re-called the PCR reads. The repertoire holds about 32,000 clones, 18% seen once, with about 10% in the top ten. This TCR came from a female donor with papillary thyroid cancer or a benign thyroid nodule (not recorded which). Some clones in this sample may be carry-over from other donors' samples. V and J are TRBV28 and TRBJ2-7, with D maybe TRBD1 (7 bases). The specimen was blood. The CDR3 loop is CASSLWEGQLYEQYF. CDR3 DNA sequence: TGTGCCAGCAGTTTATGGGAGGGACAGCTATACGAGCAGTACTTC.